Listed below are T cell receptor beta chains from one sample, sequenced in a study of blood T cell repertoires in COVID-19. Generated by immunoSEQ multiplex PCR, the TCRdb table keeps only in-frame clones and is missing some. This sample carries about 250,000 clones, roughly 88% of them seen once, and the ten largest clones take about 2.1%. Source material: peripheral blood. These receptors were obtained from a woman aged 40 to 55 who had recovered from COVID-19. The CDR3 runs from the conserved cysteine through the conserved F or W. The order of the fields is clone size, D gene, V gene, J gene, CDR3 protein, CDR3 DNA. A D gene is named only where the DNA matches it firmly. The size of a clone is reported for some rows only, either as once, few or many, or as a class for expanded clones.

.	TRBD1	TRBV3-1/TRBV3-2	TRBJ1-6	CASSQDRGYSYNSPPHF	TGTGCCAGCAGCCAAGACAGGGGGTACTCCTATAATTCACCCCCCCACTTT
.	TRBD2	TRBV18	TRBJ2-3	CASSPASGGGDTQYF	TGTGCCAGCTCACCAGCTAGCGGGGGCGGAGATACGCAGTATTTT
.	TRBD2	TRBV5-4	TRBJ2-3	CASSFSGRGTDTQYF	TGTGCCAGCAGCTTTAGCGGGAGAGGCACAGATACGCAGTATTTT
.	.	TRBV12-3/TRBV12-4	TRBJ1-2	CASRRGINYGYTF	TGTGCCAGCAGAAGAGGGATTAACTATGGCTACACCTTC
.	TRBD2	TRBV7-6	TRBJ2-1	CASSSKMTSGGDEQFF	TGTGCCAGCAGCTCAAAGATGACTAGCGGGGGGGATGAGCAGTTCTTC
.	.	TRBV7-9	TRBJ1-2	CASSLPGDLPHYGYTF	TGTGCCAGCAGCTTACCAGGGGACCTACCTCACTATGGCTACACCTTC
few	.	TRBV19	TRBJ1-5	CASTGTRGASNQPQHF	TGTGCCAGTACCGGAACGCGGGGGGCTAGCAATCAGCCCCAGCATTTT
few	.	TRBV12-3/TRBV12-4	TRBJ1-3	CASDGSSGNTIYF	TGTGCCAGCGACGGGAGCTCTGGAAACACCATATATTTT
.	.	TRBV4-2	TRBJ2-7	CASSATSSSSYEQYF	TGTGCCAGCAGTGCTACTAGCTCAAGCTCCTACGAGCAGTACTTC
.	.	TRBV2	TRBJ2-1	CASSRANNEQFF	TGTGCCAGCAGCCGAGCGAACAATGAGCAGTTCTTC
.	TRBD2	TRBV24-1	TRBJ2-3	CATSDRGTSGDDTQYF	TGTGCCACCAGTGATCGAGGGACTAGCGGGGATGATACGCAGTATTTT
once	.	TRBV30	TRBJ2-3	CACPGLRPDTQYF	TGTGCCTGTCCGGGACTCCGACCAGATACGCAGTATTTT
.	.	TRBV5-4	TRBJ1-2	CASSLHGGLYGYTF	TGTGCCAGCAGCCTTCACGGAGGGCTCTATGGCTACACCTTC
.	.	TRBV4-3	TRBJ1-2	CASSQDMAAGSYGYTF	TGCGCCAGCAGCCAAGATATGGCGGCAGGGTCCTATGGCTACACCTTC
.	.	TRBV30	TRBJ1-1	CAWSVQGLNTEAFF	TGTGCCTGGAGTGTACAGGGCCTGAACACTGAAGCTTTCTTT
.	TRBD1	TRBV7-2	TRBJ1-3	CASSLGQIGNTIYF	TGTGCCAGCAGCCTGGGACAGATTGGAAACACCATATATTTT
.	.	TRBV5-1	TRBJ1-1	CASSLTPGDKNTEAFF	TGCGCCAGCAGTCTAACTCCGGGAGATAAGAACACTGAAGCTTTCTTT
.	.	TRBV12-3/TRBV12-4	TRBJ2-1	CASSLMRQDEQFF	TGTGCCAGCAGTTTAATGCGTCAGGATGAGCAGTTCTTC
.	TRBD2	TRBV5-4	TRBJ2-1	CASSLVRGGQEQFF	TGTGCCAGCAGCTTGGTGCGGGGGGGTCAAGAGCAGTTCTTC
.	TRBD2	TRBV4-3	TRBJ2-7	CASSQVGGRDYGEQYF	TGCGCCAGCAGCCAGGTAGGCGGCAGGGACTACGGCGAGCAGTACTTC
.	TRBD1	TRBV5-4	TRBJ2-7	CASSWRAGQGAEQYF	TGTGCCAGCAGCTGGCGGGCGGGACAGGGGGCCGAGCAGTACTTC
.	.	TRBV20-1	TRBJ2-1	CSARGPREQFF	TGCAGTGCTAGAGGGCCTCGTGAGCAGTTCTTC
.	TRBD1	TRBV5-1	TRBJ1-2	CASSDGTGTLYGYTF	TGCGCCAGCAGCGACGGGACAGGGACCCTCTATGGCTACACCTTC